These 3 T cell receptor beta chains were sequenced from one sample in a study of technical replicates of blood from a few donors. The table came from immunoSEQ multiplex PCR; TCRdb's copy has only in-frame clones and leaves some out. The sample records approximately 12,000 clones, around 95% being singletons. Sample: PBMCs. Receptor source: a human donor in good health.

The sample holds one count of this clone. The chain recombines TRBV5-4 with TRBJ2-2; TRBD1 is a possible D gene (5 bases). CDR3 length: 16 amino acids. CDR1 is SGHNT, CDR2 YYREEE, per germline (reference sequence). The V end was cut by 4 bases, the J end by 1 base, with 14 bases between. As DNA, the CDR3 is TGTGCCAGCAGCATGGGGCAGGCTCAGAACACCGGGGAGCTGTTTTTT. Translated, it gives CASSMGQAQNTGELFF.

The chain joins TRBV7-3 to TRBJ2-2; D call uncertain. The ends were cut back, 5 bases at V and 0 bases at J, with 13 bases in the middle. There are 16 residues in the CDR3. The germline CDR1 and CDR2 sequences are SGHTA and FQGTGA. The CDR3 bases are TGTGCCAGCAGCCCCCTTCCCTACCCGAACACCGGGGAGCTGTTTTTT. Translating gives CASSPLPYPNTGELFF.

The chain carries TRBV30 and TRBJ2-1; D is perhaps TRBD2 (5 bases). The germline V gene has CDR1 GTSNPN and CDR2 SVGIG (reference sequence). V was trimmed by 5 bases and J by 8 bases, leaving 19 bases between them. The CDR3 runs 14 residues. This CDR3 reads CAWGGAPLGYEQFF. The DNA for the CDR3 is TGTGCCTGGGGAGGAGCTCCACTAGGCTATGAGCAGTTCTTC.